These 7 T cell receptor beta chains share one sample of origin, sequenced in a study of radiation and T cells in renal cell carcinoma (dated by TCRdb to between 2020 and 2021). According to the study, the label for this sample's time point signals: blood 4 weeks post-SBRT, at nephrectomy. What this sample's treatment or condition label stands for: 15 Gy SBRT to primary tumor, nephrectomy 4 weeks later. The method behind the library was the immunoSEQ multiplex PCR assay. TCRdb stores this immuneACCESS table with in-frame sequences only. Part of the clones is absent; in the studies checked, under half of the shortfall reflects unresolved V genes, and no reason is known for the rest. The sample table shows about 140,000 clones, and 86% are seen once. Together, the top ten hold around 17% of the sample. Material: blood, obtained from a patient whose treatment included radiotherapy and nephrectomy. The receptors originated from a woman in her 50s with renal cell carcinoma.

This chain uses TRBV2 with TRBJ2-7, with TRBD2 matching over 12 bases. J was trimmed by 7 bases and V by 4 bases; bases with no gene match: 5. The CDR3 length is 14 residues. From germline, CDR1 is SNHLY and CDR2 FYNNEI. CDR3 residues: CASSGLAGGGEQYF. CDR3 coding DNA: TGTGCCAGCAGTGGGCTAGCGGGAGGGGGTGAGCAGTACTTC.

This chain joins TRBV9 and TRBJ1-1; D may be TRBD1 (6 bases). Trimming cost V 1 base and J 3 bases, with 19 bases left between them. This CDR3 comprises 17 residues. The germline V gene encodes CDR1 SGDLS and CDR2 YYNGEE. The CDR3 nucleotides are TGTGCCAGCAGCGTATCCAAAGGGGGGGGCGCGTACACTGAAGCTTTCTTT. It encodes CASSVSKGGGAYTEAFF.

The chain combines TRBV27 with TRBJ1-2; 7 bases align to TRBD1. V shed 3 bases, J shed 5 bases, and the junction held 3 bases outside the gene matches. Germline V CDR1 and CDR2: MNHEY, SMNVEV (reference sequence). The CDR3 covers 13 residues. The CDR3 reads CASSFWDSYGYTF. CDR3 in DNA: TGTGCCAGCAGTTTCTGGGACAGTTATGGCTACACCTTC.

The V and J genes are TRBV28 and TRBJ1-5, with TRBD1 as a possible D gene (6 bases). The germline V and J ends were trimmed by 2 bases and 6 bases, with 11 bases remaining between them. This CDR3 has 14 amino acids. Germline V gene sequence: CDR1 MDHEN, CDR2 SYDVKM. CDR3 loop: CASSLDRSTQPQHF. CDR3 sequence (DNA): TGTGCCAGCAGTTTAGACAGGTCAACTCAGCCCCAGCATTTT.

The chain links TRBV7-9 to TRBJ2-5; no clear D gene. The CDR3 is made up of 15 amino acids. Germline CDR1 and CDR2: SEHNR and FQNEAQ (reference sequence). Between the trimmed V and J ends, which lost 1 base and 7 bases, there was a span of 16 bases. CDR3 DNA: TGTGCCAGCAGCTTAGTTGGTGGGTCCGGCGGGACCCAGTACTTC. It specifies CASSLVGGSGGTQYF.

Comment on this clone: Other DNA sequences in this sample translate to the same CDR3. The chain uses TRBV5-1 and TRBJ2-3, with no clear D. The germline gives CDR1 SGHRS, CDR2 YFSETQ. CDR3 size: 13 residues. Between the trimmed V and J ends, which lost 0 bases and 3 bases, there was a span of 5 bases. The CDR3: CASSLAATDTQYF. For the CDR3, the DNA is TGCGCCAGCAGCTTGGCCGCGACAGATACGCAGTATTTT.

V and J are TRBV7-2 and TRBJ2-1, with TRBD2 matching 9 bases. J lost 8 bases, V lost 2 bases, and 7 bases had no gene match. The germline V gene encodes CDR1 SGHTA and CDR2 FQGNSA. This CDR3 comprises 15 residues. The CDR3 loop reads CASSLIAGVAYEQFF. In DNA form, the CDR3 reads TGTGCCAGCAGCTTAATAGCGGGAGTGGCGTATGAGCAGTTCTTC.